The present T cell receptor beta chain was sequenced within a study of a mutant IDH1 vaccine in newly diagnosed glioma. Study context: A roughly 62% male, around 38% female split and a mean age of roughly 44 years characterized treated patients.

Specified time point: week 5, during vaccination. The study gave 300 ug of mutant IDH1 20-mer peptide per vaccine dose, with topical imiquimod. Astrocytomas found in donors were new, WHO grade 3 or 4, IDH1-mutant and ATRX-lost. This clone was seen only a few times. Antigen specificity is unknown. General study results and limits: There seemed to be no relation between pseudoprogression and changes in top peripheral T cell clonotypes.

The trim removed 9 bases at V and 5 bases at J, leaving 3 bases unmatched. Germline loops: CDR1 SNHLY, CDR2 FYNNEI. The length of the CDR3 is 14 residues. Data came from immunoSEQ multiplex PCR; TCRdb stores just in-frame clones and leaves some out. The sample yields fewer than 40,000 clones, approximately 80% seen once. Sequencing used PBMCs, obtained from a glioma patient whose treatment included an IDH1 peptide vaccine. This receptor was identified in a middle-aged man with glioma. This chain connects TRBV2 to TRBJ2-1; 14 bases agree with TRBD2. The CDR3 reads CASMTSGGDNEQFF. CDR3 DNA: TGTGCCAGTATGACTAGCGGGGGGGACAATGAGCAGTTCTTC.